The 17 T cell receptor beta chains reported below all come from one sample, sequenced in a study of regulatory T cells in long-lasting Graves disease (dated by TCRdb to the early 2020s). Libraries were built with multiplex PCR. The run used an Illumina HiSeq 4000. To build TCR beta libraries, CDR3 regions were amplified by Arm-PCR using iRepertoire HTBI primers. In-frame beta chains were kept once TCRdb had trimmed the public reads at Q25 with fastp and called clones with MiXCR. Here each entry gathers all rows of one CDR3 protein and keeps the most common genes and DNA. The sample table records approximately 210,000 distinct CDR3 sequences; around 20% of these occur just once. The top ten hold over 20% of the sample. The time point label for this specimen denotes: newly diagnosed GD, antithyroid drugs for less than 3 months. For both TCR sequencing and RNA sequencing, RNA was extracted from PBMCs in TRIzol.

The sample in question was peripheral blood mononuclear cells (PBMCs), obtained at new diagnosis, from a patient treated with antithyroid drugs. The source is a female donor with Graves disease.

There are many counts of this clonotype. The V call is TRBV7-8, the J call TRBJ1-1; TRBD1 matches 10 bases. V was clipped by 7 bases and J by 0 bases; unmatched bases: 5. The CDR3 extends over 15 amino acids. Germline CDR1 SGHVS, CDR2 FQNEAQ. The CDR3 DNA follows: TGTGCCAGCAACGACAGGGGGCCCCTGAACACTGAAGCTTTCTTT. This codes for CASNDRGPLNTEAFF.

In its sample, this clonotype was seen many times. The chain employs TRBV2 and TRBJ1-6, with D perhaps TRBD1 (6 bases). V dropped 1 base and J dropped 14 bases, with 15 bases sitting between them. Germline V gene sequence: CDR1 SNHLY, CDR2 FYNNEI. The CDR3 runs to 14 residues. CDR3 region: CASSEDRVAEALHF. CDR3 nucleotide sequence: TGTGCCAGCAGTGAAGACAGGGTGGCTGAAGCCCTCCACTTT.

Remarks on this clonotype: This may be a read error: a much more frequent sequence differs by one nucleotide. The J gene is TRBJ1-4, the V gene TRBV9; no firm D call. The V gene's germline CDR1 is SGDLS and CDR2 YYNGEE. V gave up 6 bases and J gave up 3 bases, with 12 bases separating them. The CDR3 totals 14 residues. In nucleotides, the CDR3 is TGTGCCAGCAACAAAAGTATGGCTAATGAAAAACTGTTTTTT. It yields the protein CASNKSMANEKLFF. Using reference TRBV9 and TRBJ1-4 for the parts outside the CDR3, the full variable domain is DSGVTQTPKHLITATGQRVTLRCSPRSGDLSVYWYQQSLDQGLQFLIQYYNGEERAKGNILERFSAQQFPDLHSELNLSSLELGDSALYFCASNKSMANEKLFFGSGTQLSVL.

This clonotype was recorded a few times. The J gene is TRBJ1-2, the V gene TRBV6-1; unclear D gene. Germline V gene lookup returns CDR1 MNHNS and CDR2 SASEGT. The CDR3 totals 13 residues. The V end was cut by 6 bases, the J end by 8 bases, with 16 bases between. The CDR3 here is CASSTPQGRGYTF. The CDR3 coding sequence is TGTGCCAGCAGCACCCCACAAGGGAGAGGCTACACCTTC.

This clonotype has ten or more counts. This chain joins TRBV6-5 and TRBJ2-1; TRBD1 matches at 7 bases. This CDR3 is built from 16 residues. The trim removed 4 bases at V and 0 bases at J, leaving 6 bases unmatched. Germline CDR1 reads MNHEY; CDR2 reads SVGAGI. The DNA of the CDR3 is TGTGCCAGCAGTTTCGACACAGGGGTCTCCTACAATGAGCAGTTCTTC. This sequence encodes CASSFDTGVSYNEQFF.

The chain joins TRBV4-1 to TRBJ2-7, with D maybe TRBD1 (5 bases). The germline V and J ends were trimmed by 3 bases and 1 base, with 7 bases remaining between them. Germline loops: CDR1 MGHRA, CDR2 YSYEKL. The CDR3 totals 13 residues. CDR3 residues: CASSQGRSYEQYF. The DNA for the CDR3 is TGCGCCAGCAGCCAGGGGCGTTCCTACGAGCAGTACTTC.

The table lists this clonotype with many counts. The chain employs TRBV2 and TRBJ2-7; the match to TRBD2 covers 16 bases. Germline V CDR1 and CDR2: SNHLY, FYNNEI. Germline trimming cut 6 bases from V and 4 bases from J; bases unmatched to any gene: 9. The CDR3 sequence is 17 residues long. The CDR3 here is CASSPGTSGRAGYEQYF. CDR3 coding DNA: TGTGCCAGCAGCCCCGGGACTAGCGGGAGGGCCGGGTACGAGCAGTACTTC.

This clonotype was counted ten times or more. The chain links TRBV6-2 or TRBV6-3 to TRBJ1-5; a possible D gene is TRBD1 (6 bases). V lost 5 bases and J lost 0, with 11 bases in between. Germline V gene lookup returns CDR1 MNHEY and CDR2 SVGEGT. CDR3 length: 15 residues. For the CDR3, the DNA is TGTGCCAGCAGTGTGACACAGGGTAGCAATCAGCCCCAGCATTTT. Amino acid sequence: CASSVTQGSNQPQHF.

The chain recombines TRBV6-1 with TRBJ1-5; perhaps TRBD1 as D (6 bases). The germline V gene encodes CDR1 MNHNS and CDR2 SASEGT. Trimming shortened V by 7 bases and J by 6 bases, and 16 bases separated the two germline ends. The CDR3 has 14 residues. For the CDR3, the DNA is TGTGCCAGCATGGGAGGGGGAGGGGTTCAGCCCCAGCATTTT. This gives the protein CASMGGGGVQPQHF.

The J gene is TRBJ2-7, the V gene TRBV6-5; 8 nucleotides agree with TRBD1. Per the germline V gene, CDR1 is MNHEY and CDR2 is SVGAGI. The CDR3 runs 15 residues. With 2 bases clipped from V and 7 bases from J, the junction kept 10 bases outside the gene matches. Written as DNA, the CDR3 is TGTGCCAGCAGTTACCTGGCAGGGGGCCGGGAAGAGCAGTACTTC. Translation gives CASSYLAGGREEQYF.

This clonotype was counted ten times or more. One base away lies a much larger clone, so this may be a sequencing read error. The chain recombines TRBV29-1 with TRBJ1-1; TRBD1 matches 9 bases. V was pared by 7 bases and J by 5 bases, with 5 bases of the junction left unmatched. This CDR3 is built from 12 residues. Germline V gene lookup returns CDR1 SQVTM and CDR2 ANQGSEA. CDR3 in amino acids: CSDRGQWTEAFF. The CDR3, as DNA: TGCAGCGACAGGGGGCAGTGGACTGAAGCTTTCTTT.

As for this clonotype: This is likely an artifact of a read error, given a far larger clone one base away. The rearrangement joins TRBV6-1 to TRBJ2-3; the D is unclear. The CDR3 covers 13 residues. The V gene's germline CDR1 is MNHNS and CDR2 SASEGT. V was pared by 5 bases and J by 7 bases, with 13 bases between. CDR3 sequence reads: CASSYDVENTQYF. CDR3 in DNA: TGTGCCAGCAGTTACGATGTGGAGAATACGCAGTATTTT.

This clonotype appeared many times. DNA for the CDR3: TGTGCCAGTAGTATAATGGTCGGGAGCGCGCGGGAGACCCAGTACTTC. This gives the protein CASSIMVGSARETQYF. This sequence joins TRBV19 and TRBJ2-1, with D perhaps TRBD2 (6 bases). The J call may be faulty, since TRBJ2-5 better matches the DNA end. The CDR3 contains 16 residues. Germline CDR1 and CDR2: LNHDA and SQIVND (reference sequence).

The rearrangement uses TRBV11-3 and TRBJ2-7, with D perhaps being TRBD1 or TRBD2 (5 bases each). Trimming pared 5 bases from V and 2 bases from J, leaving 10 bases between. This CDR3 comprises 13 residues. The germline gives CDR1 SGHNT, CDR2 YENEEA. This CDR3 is CASSGTDPYEQYF. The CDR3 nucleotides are TGTGCCAGCAGCGGGACGGACCCCTACGAGCAGTACTTC.

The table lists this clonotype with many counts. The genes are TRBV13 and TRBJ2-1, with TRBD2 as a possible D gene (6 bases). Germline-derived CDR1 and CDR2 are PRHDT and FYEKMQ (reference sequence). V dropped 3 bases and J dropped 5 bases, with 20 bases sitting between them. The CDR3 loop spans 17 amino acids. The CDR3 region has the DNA TGTGCCAGCAGCTTCCTGCCTCGGGCGGGATGGAACAATGAGCAGTTCTTC. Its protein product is CASSFLPRAGWNNEQFF.

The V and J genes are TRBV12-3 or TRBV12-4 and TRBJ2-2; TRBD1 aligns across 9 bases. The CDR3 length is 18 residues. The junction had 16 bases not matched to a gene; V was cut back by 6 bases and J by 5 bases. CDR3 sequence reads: CASSPSGTGTWRTGELFF. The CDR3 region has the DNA TGTGCCAGCAGCCCTTCCGGGACAGGGACATGGAGGACCGGGGAGCTGTTTTTT.

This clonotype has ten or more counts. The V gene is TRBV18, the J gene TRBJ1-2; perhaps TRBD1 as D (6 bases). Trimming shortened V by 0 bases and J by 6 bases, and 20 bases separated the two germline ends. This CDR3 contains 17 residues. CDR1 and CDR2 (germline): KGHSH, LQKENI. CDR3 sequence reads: CASSPPVFATGPNGYTF. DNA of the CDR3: TGTGCCAGCTCACCACCCGTTTTCGCCACAGGGCCGAATGGCTACACCTTC.